One sample yielded the 26 T cell receptor beta chains listed below, sequenced in a study of cytomegalovirus exposure and HLA in healthy donors (dated by TCRdb to 2017 to 2019). The library was obtained by the immunoSEQ multiplex PCR assay. TCRdb limited this immuneACCESS table to in-frame rearrangements with V and J called. A share of clones is missing; checked studies link under half to unresolved V genes, and the rest is unexplained. This sample holds around 60,000 clones; approximately 95% were observed only once. The ten top clones hold 0.95% to 1.5% of the sample. Sequencing input: PBMCs. Receptors originate from a woman younger than 30 in good health and CMV-seronegative.

The rearrangement uses TRBV5-1 and TRBJ1-1; D is perhaps TRBD1 (6 bases). Trimming left V 5 bases short and J 5 bases short, with 19 bases between. Per the germline V gene, CDR1 is SGHRS and CDR2 is YFSETQ. The length of the CDR3 is 15 residues. CDR3 protein: CASRTRPGGGTEAFF. The CDR3, as DNA: TGCGCCAGCAGAACCCGCCCGGGGGGCGGGACTGAAGCTTTCTTT.

The chain links TRBV6-5 to TRBJ2-1; D unresolved. The CDR3 has 12 amino acids. Germline values: CDR1 MNHEY, CDR2 SVGAGI. The ends were cut back, 7 bases at V and 3 bases at J, with 7 bases in the middle. The CDR3 spells CASTGSYNEQFF. The CDR3 DNA reads as TGTGCCAGCACGGGTAGCTACAATGAGCAGTTCTTC.

The V call is TRBV6-1, the J call TRBJ2-4; a weak D match, TRBD2 (7 bases). CDR3 length equals 17 residues. CDR1 and CDR2 (germline): MNHNS, SASEGT. V lost 3 bases, J lost 3 bases, and 18 bases lay in between. The CDR3 DNA is TGTGCCAGCAGTGAGGTCCCCGGGGGGCTAGGCAAAAACATTCAGTACTTC. This gives the protein CASSEVPGGLGKNIQYF.

The V gene is TRBV29-1, the J gene TRBJ2-2, with a weak D call TRBD2 (6 bases). The germline CDR1 and CDR2 sequences are SQVTM and ANQGSEA. Between the trimmed V and J ends, which lost 7 bases and 4 bases, there was a span of 16 bases. CDR3 size: 14 residues. CDR3 DNA: TGCAGCGCAAAAGGGACCGGGGGCACCGGGGAGCTGTTTTTT. Translation: CSAKGTGGTGELFF.

In this sample, this clone turned up once. The gene calls are TRBV5-4 and TRBJ1-2; perhaps TRBD1 as D (5 bases). V shed 5 bases and J shed 5 bases, with 10 bases lying between them. The length of the CDR3 is 12 residues. Per germline, CDR1 SGHNT and CDR2 YYREEE (reference sequence). The CDR3, as DNA: TGTGCCAGCAGACGGGACTCATATGGCTACACCTTC. Its translation: CASRRDSYGYTF.

The J gene is TRBJ2-5, the V gene TRBV7-8, with unresolved D. Trimming took 5 bases from V and 7 from J, leaving 17 bases between them. The CDR3 is 14 residues long. CDR1 is SGHVS and CDR2 is FQNEAQ in the germline V gene. CDR3 amino acids: CASSPPPPHRTQYF. Here the CDR3 DNA reads TGTGCCAGCAGCCCCCCCCCACCCCATAGGACCCAGTACTTC.

The chain employs TRBV28 and TRBJ2-7, with D perhaps matching TRBD1 (5 bases). V was pared by 0 bases and J by 5 bases, with 8 bases between. Per the germline V gene, CDR1 is MDHEN and CDR2 is SYDVKM. The CDR3 has 13 amino acids. The CDR3 sequence: CASSLWGQDEQYF. CDR3 nucleotide sequence: TGTGCCAGCAGTTTATGGGGGCAGGACGAGCAGTACTTC.

The chain employs TRBV7-9 and TRBJ1-4; 8 positions match TRBD1. The CDR3 has 10 residues. The V gene's germline CDR1 is SEHNR and CDR2 FQNEAQ (reference sequence). The J segment lost 12 bases and the V segment lost 6 bases, leaving 0 bases of the junction unmatched. This CDR3 is CASRQGELFF. The CDR3 DNA follows: TGTGCCAGCAGACAGGGGGAACTGTTTTTT.

V gene TRBV18 combines with J gene TRBJ2-1, with 9 bases matching TRBD1. This CDR3 contains 14 residues. V shed 5 bases and J 4 bases; nucleotides not matched to a gene: 3. CDR1 and CDR2 (germline): KGHSH, LQKENI. The CDR3 DNA sequence: TGTGCCAGCTCATACGGGACAGGGTACAATGAGCAGTTCTTC. Residues: CASSYGTGYNEQFF.

This clone was picked up one time. This chain uses TRBV29-1 with TRBJ2-3; tentative D call: TRBD2 (7 bases). V was trimmed by 7 bases and J by 0 bases, leaving 14 bases between them. This CDR3 has 14 amino acids. CDR1 and CDR2 (germline): SQVTM, ANQGSEA. The CDR3 DNA reads as TGCAGCGCCGAGGGGGACTATAGCACAGATACGCAGTATTTT. Amino acids: CSAEGDYSTDTQYF.

The V gene is TRBV5-1, the J gene TRBJ1-5; maybe TRBD1 (5 bases). In germline, CDR1 is SGHRS, CDR2 YFSETQ. Deletions cut 2 bases from V and 8 bases from J, with 23 bases between. This CDR3 is built from 17 residues. CDR3 in DNA: TGCGCCAGCAGCTTAGGGGTCGGGCAGCCAAGCAGGGAGCCCCAGCATTTT. Translating gives CASSLGVGQPSREPQHF.

CDR3 loop: CASSRDRVYEQYF. For the CDR3, the DNA is TGTGCCAGCAGTCGGGACAGGGTCTACGAGCAGTACTTC. The chain is built from TRBV6-5 and TRBJ2-7, with 9 nucleotides matching TRBD1. Germline values: CDR1 MNHEY, CDR2 SVGAGI. The ends lost 5 bases at V and 3 bases at J; junction bases unmatched: 2. The CDR3 totals 13 residues.

As DNA, the CDR3 is TGCGCCAGCAGCCAAGCTTTAGCGGGGGGGCCCCACGAGCAGTACTTC. Its protein is CASSQALAGGPHEQYF. The V call is TRBV4-3, the J call TRBJ2-7, with 11 bases matching TRBD2. J gave up 5 bases and V 1 base, and 7 bases lay outside the gene matches. This CDR3 has 16 amino acids. Germline CDR1 is LGHNA and CDR2 is YSLEER.

The V gene is TRBV27, the J gene TRBJ2-2, with 14 bases matching TRBD2. Trimming at V came to 8 bases and at J to 5 bases, leaving 1 base not matched to a gene. This CDR3 spans 14 amino acids. CDR1 MNHEY and CDR2 SMNVEV come from the germline V gene (reference sequence). The CDR3 loop reads CASRLAGGTGELFF. Here the CDR3 DNA reads TGTGCCAGCCGACTAGCGGGGGGGACCGGGGAGCTGTTTTTT.

The rearrangement uses TRBV28 and TRBJ2-1; D gene unclear. V gave up 2 bases and J gave up 7 bases, with 12 bases separating them. This CDR3 contains 14 residues. Germline loops: CDR1 MDHEN, CDR2 SYDVKM. The chain's CDR3 is CASSLLSPLNEQFF. As DNA, the CDR3 is TGTGCCAGCAGTTTACTATCCCCCTTAAATGAGCAGTTCTTC. The variable domain in full, completed from reference TRBV28 and TRBJ2-1, reads DVKVTQSSRYLVKRTGEKVFLECVQDMDHENMFWYRQDPGLGLRLIYFSYDVKMKEKGDIPEGYSVSREKKERFSLILESASTNQTSMYLCASSLLSPLNEQFFGPGTRLTVL.

The count of this clone is one. This chain links TRBV28 with TRBJ1-4, with D tentatively TRBD1 (6 bases). Germline CDR1 is MDHEN and CDR2 is SYDVKM. The CDR3 extends over 17 amino acids. Trimming stripped 6 bases from V and 0 bases from J, with 17 bases between. CDR3 in DNA: TGTGCCAGCAGCTCGGACAGTATCAGAGCAACTAATGAAAAACTGTTTTTT. Amino acid sequence: CASSSDSIRATNEKLFF. The variable domain in full, with the rest retrieved from reference TRBV28 and TRBJ1-4, is DVKVTQSSRYLVKRTGEKVFLECVQDMDHENMFWYRQDPGLGLRLIYFSYDVKMKEKGDIPEGYSVSREKKERFSLILESASTNQTSMYLCASSSDSIRATNEKLFFGSGTQLSVL.

The chain employs TRBV7-8 and TRBJ2-7; TRBD1 agrees at 7 bases. V lost 5 bases, J lost 4 bases, and 5 bases stayed unmatched. The germline gives CDR1 SGHVS, CDR2 FQNEAQ. The CDR3 length is 13 residues. DNA for the CDR3: TGTGCCAGCAGCGGGGCAGGGGGTTACGAGCAGTACTTC. It specifies CASSGAGGYEQYF.

This rearrangement joins TRBV5-1 to TRBJ2-4, with D tentatively TRBD1 (6 bases). CDR1 and CDR2 (germline): SGHRS, YFSETQ. Trimming left V 1 base short and J 8 bases short, with 7 bases between. The CDR3 has 12 residues. The CDR3 region is CASSLNRDIQYF. The CDR3 DNA reads TGCGCCAGCAGCTTGAACAGGGACATTCAGTACTTC.

The V call is TRBV4-1, the J call TRBJ1-1, with D tentatively TRBD1 (5 bases). CDR3 length equals 15 residues. Looked up from germline, CDR1 is MGHRA and CDR2 is YSYEKL. V lost 4 bases and J lost 5, with 17 bases in between. For the CDR3, the DNA is TGCGCCAGCAGCCCTCCCGTGGCTGGGGGGACTGAAGCTTTCTTT. The encoded protein is CASSPPVAGGTEAFF.

The V and J genes are TRBV5-6 and TRBJ2-5; possibly TRBD1 for D (6 bases). CDR1 SGHDT and CDR2 YYEEEE come from the germline V gene. The CDR3 runs 14 residues. Trimming took 4 bases from V and 5 from J, leaving 15 bases between them. The CDR3, as DNA: TGTGCCAGCAGCCCCAGGGGCGCTGGGGAGACCCAGTACTTC. It specifies CASSPRGAGETQYF.

J is TRBJ2-2 and V is TRBV6-4; a weak D match, TRBD2 (5 bases). The CDR3 is 15 amino acids. CDR1 MRHNA and CDR2 SNTAGT come from the germline V gene. The V and J ends lost 2 bases and 1 base respectively, with 8 bases between them. In nucleotides, the CDR3 is TGTGCCAGCAGTGACAGGGCGGGGAACACCGGGGAGCTGTTTTTT. Its protein product is CASSDRAGNTGELFF.

The V gene is TRBV29-1, the J gene TRBJ1-3; tentatively, D is TRBD1 (6 bases). The CDR3 runs 13 residues. V was shortened by 7 bases and J by 4 bases, with 14 bases between the two germline ends. Germline lookup yields CDR1 SQVTM and CDR2 ANQGSEA. The CDR3 reads CSAKDSPGNTIYF. CDR3 sequence (DNA): TGCAGCGCCAAGGACAGCCCGGGAAACACCATATATTTT. The full variable domain, with the rest looked up from reference TRBV29-1 and TRBJ1-3, is SAVISQKPSRDICQRGTSLTIQCQVDSQVTMMFWYRQQPGQSLTLIATANQGSEATYESGFVIDKFPISRPNLTFSTLTVSNMSPEDSSIYLCSAKDSPGNTIYFGEGSWLTVV.

This chain joins TRBV7-9 and TRBJ1-4; D ambiguous. Germline values: CDR1 SEHNR, CDR2 FQNEAQ (reference sequence). This CDR3 has 14 residues. Trimming took off 3 bases at V and 8 bases at J, with 13 bases between the two ends. Here the CDR3 reads CASSLGRGGEKLFF. CDR3 coding DNA: TGTGCCAGCAGCTTGGGCCGGGGTGGAGAAAAACTGTTTTTT.

CDR3 DNA sequence: TGTGCCAGCAGTTACTCCGTAGACAGGCTCTATGGCTACACCTTC. Its protein is CASSYSVDRLYGYTF. The rearrangement uses TRBV6-5 and TRBJ1-2; D possibly corresponds to TRBD1 (6 bases). V lost 0 bases to trimming and J lost 4 bases, with 12 bases between them. The CDR3 contains 15 residues. Germline-derived CDR1 and CDR2 are MNHEY and SVGAGI.

V usage is TRBV28 and J usage is TRBJ2-1; 11 bases fit TRBD2. Germline V gene lookup returns CDR1 MDHEN and CDR2 SYDVKM. This CDR3 is 14 amino acids long. V shed 5 bases and J 6 bases; nucleotides not matched to a gene: 3. The CDR3: CASSPGLAGNEQFF. CDR3 coding DNA: TGTGCCAGCAGTCCCGGACTAGCGGGCAATGAGCAGTTCTTC.

J is TRBJ2-1 and V is TRBV7-2, with D hard to call. Germline-derived CDR1 and CDR2 are SGHTA and FQGNSA. Trimming took 5 bases from V and 0 from J, leaving 8 bases between them. The length of the CDR3 is 14 residues. CDR3 sequence: CASSPPGSYNEQFF. The CDR3 bases are TGTGCCAGCAGCCCACCGGGCTCCTACAATGAGCAGTTCTTC.